These T cell receptor beta chains were read from a single sample in a study of T cell repertoires in cytomegalovirus infection. MiXCR, run by TCRdb on the reads, gives a single entry per CDR3 protein. Found here are approximately 500,000 distinct CDR3 sequences, 26% of them singletons; the top ten hold over 10%. The sequenced sample was PBMCs. The receptors here all came from a human donor in good health (CMV status not recorded). Some clones in this sample may be carry-over from other donors' samples. The CDR3 runs from the conserved cysteine through the conserved F or W. Each record gives: J gene, CDR3 length, clone size, V gene, D gene, CDR3 DNA, CDR3 protein. A D gene is named only where the DNA matches it firmly. Rows give clone size only sometimes, using once, few, many, or a class for an expanded clone.

>TRBJ2-5|14|.|TRBV15|.
TGTGCCACCAGCAGTTCCCTGGGTACGGAGACCCAGTACTTC
CATSSSLGTETQYF
>TRBJ1-4|17|.|TRBV5-6|TRBD1
TGTGCCAGCAGCGCCTCCGGGACAGGGTCAACTAATGAAAAACTGTTTTTT
CASSASGTGSTNEKLFF
>TRBJ1-2|15|.|TRBV5-1|TRBD1
TGCGCCAGCAGCCCATATGATGACAGGGGGGATGGCTACACCTTC
CASSPYDDRGDGYTF
>TRBJ2-1|11|few|TRBV12-5|.
TGTGCTAGTGGTTTGAGGGATGAGCAGTTCTTC
CASGLRDEQFF
>TRBJ2-1|16|.|TRBV5-4|.
TGTGCCAGCAGCACAATACAGGAGCCTCCATACAATGAGCAGTTCTTC
CASSTIQEPPYNEQFF
>TRBJ2-1|14|few|TRBV11-3|TRBD2
TGTGCCAGCAGCCCGAGCGGGAGGCTAATTGAGCAGTTCTTC
CASSPSGRLIEQFF
>TRBJ2-1|14|once|TRBV6-5|TRBD2
TGTGCCAGCCACACGGGGGGTAGGGGCAATGAGCAGTTCTTC
CASHTGGRGNEQFF
>TRBJ2-1|15|few|TRBV6-5|TRBD2
TGTGCCAGCAAATCAACTTCGGGAGGGCGCCTTGAGCAGTTCTTC
CASKSTSGGRLEQFF
>TRBJ1-1|14|many|TRBV7-2|.
TGTGCCAGCAGCTTAGGGGACGAAGGCACTGAAGCTTTCTTT
CASSLGDEGTEAFF
>TRBJ1-3|14|once|TRBV6-6|TRBD1
TGTGCCAGCAAACAGGGGCACTCTGGAAACACCATATATTTT
CASKQGHSGNTIYF
>TRBJ2-7|11|few|TRBV2|.
TGTGCCTGCCGGGCGGCCTACGAGCAGTACTTC
CACRAAYEQYF
>TRBJ1-6|15|.|TRBV30|TRBD1
TGTGCCTGGAGCGACCAGGGGGCGAGGAATTCACCCCTCCACTTT
CAWSDQGARNSPLHF
>TRBJ1-2|14|.|TRBV14|.
TGTGCCAGCAGCAGTTCCACGTCGGGAAGAGGCTACACCTTC
CASSSSTSGRGYTF
>TRBJ2-4|14|many|TRBV7-2|.
TGTGCCAGCAGCCCGGGTCGGGGAATCGGCATTCAGTACTTC
CASSPGRGIGIQYF
>TRBJ1-5|16|few|TRBV15|.
TGTGCCACCAGCAGAGATCTCGGGGGAAAGCATCAGCCCCAGCATTTT
CATSRDLGGKHQPQHF
>TRBJ2-1|15|many|TRBV7-2|.
TGTGCCAGCAGCTATAGCGGTGGTAGCGGCAATGAGCAGTTCTTC
CASSYSGGSGNEQFF
>TRBJ2-1|17|many|TRBV7-9|TRBD2
TGTGCCAGCAGCATCCGACTAGCGGGAGTGTCTTACAATGAGCAGTTCTTC
CASSIRLAGVSYNEQFF
>TRBJ1-5|14|.|TRBV27|.
TGTGCCAGCAGTCCATACAGGGTAGAGCAGCCCCAGCATTTT
CASSPYRVEQPQHF
>TRBJ2-1|17|few|TRBV24-1|TRBD2
TGTGCCACCAGTGATCCGGGCGGCGGGAGCTCCTACAATGAGCAGTTCTTC
CATSDPGGGSSYNEQFF
>TRBJ2-5|14|few|TRBV7-7|TRBD2
TGTGCTAGCAGCTTCAGCGGGAGCGGGGAGACCCAGTACTTC
CASSFSGSGETQYF
>TRBJ1-1|17|.|TRBV5-6|.
TGTGCCAGCAGCTATGCCCTAGGCAGGGGAGGGGTCACTGAAGCTTTCTTT
CASSYALGRGGVTEAFF
>TRBJ1-5|13|.|TRBV28|.
TGTGCCATGGCCGCGGGCGGCAATCAGCCCCAGCATTTT
CAMAAGGNQPQHF
>TRBJ2-3|15|once|TRBV7-9|.
TGTGCCAGCAGCTCCCGACCTTCTGGGACAGATACGCAGTATTTT
CASSSRPSGTDTQYF
>TRBJ2-2|15|few|TRBV7-9|.
TGTGCCAGCAGCTTAGGAGGGAGGTTGGCCGGGGAGCTGTTTTTT
CASSLGGRLAGELFF
>TRBJ2-1|15|few|TRBV29-1|TRBD1
TGCAGCGTTGTAGACCGGGACAGGGTTTACAATGAGCAGTTCTTC
CSVVDRDRVYNEQFF
>TRBJ1-6|13|few|TRBV11-3|.
TGTGCCAGCAATAATGACGCCTTAGGACCCCTCCACTTT
CASNNDALGPLHF
>TRBJ1-1|13|few|TRBV28|.
TGTGCCAGCAGGGAGCTGATGAACACTGAAGCTTTCTTT
CASRELMNTEAFF
>TRBJ2-1|13|.|TRBV20-1|TRBD1
TGCAGTGCTAAGACAGGGGACTACAATGAGCAGTTCTTC
CSAKTGDYNEQFF